The 30 T cell receptor beta chains reported below all come from one sample, sequenced in a study of cytomegalovirus exposure and HLA in healthy donors. The PCR made use of 60 Vbeta and 13 Jbeta primers. Data came from immunoSEQ multiplex PCR; TCRdb stores just in-frame clones and leaves some out. The sample has 70,000 to 95,000 clones; under 80% are singletons. The sequenced sample was PBMCs. The receptors originated from a man aged 40-49 years in good health and CMV-seronegative.

With regard to this clone: The same CDR3 arises from other DNA sequences in this sample as well. V gene TRBV18 combines with J gene TRBJ2-7, with 12 positions matching TRBD2. The trim removed 2 bases at V and 7 bases at J, leaving 9 bases unmatched. CDR3 length: 16 amino acids. Germline CDR1 KGHSH, CDR2 LQKENI. CDR3 nucleotides: TGTGCCAGCTCACCAAGACTAGCGGGAGTATCATCAGAGCAGTACTTC. It yields the protein CASSPRLAGVSSEQYF.

V gene TRBV18 combines with J gene TRBJ2-7, with 9 bases fitting TRBD1. CDR3 length: 15 amino acids. CDR1 is KGHSH, CDR2 LQKENI, per germline. The V segment lost 6 bases and the J segment 6 bases; nucleotides outside the gene matches: 12. The CDR3 loop is CASSVGTGLNGEQYF. The CDR3 coding sequence is TGTGCCAGCTCCGTCGGGACAGGGTTAAACGGCGAGCAGTACTTC.

The chain couples TRBV29-1 to TRBJ2-3; TRBD2 matches 12 bases. This CDR3 region has 17 residues. The germline V gene encodes CDR1 SQVTM and CDR2 ANQGSEA. J gave up 1 base and V 2 bases, and 7 bases lay outside the gene matches. The CDR3 nucleotides read TGCAGCGTTGAACCTCCTAGCGGGAGGGCCGGCACAGATACGCAGTATTTT. Encoded protein: CSVEPPSGRAGTDTQYF.

CDR3 amino acids: CASSLRGQTYNEQFF. The CDR3 bases are TGTGCCAGCAGTCTAAGGGGACAGACGTACAATGAGCAGTTCTTC. The chain links TRBV27 to TRBJ2-1; 7 bases agree with TRBD1. Losses at the gene ends were 5 bases for V and 4 bases for J; bases not matched to a gene: 8. Germline V gives CDR1 MNHEY, CDR2 SMNVEV (reference sequence). The CDR3 runs 15 residues.

The chain has TRBV19 and TRBJ2-1; TRBD2 matches at 8 bases. The CDR3 totals 16 residues. V shed 6 bases, J shed 0 bases, and the junction held 7 bases outside the gene matches. CDR1 is LNHDA and CDR2 is SQIVND in the germline V gene (reference sequence). The CDR3 spells CASRLAGTSSYNEQFF. CDR3 bases: TGTGCCAGTAGGTTAGCGGGGACTAGCTCCTACAATGAGCAGTTCTTC.

This chain links TRBV19 with TRBJ1-4; 10 bases line up with TRBD1. This CDR3 has 19 residues. J lost 2 bases, V lost 6 bases, and 15 bases had no gene match. Germline values: CDR1 LNHDA, CDR2 SQIVND (reference sequence). DNA of the CDR3: TGTGCCAGTAGGAAGAGGACAGGGGGTTCTAAGGACACTAATGAAAAACTGTTTTTT. This sequence encodes CASRKRTGGSKDTNEKLFF.

The gene calls are TRBV19 and TRBJ2-2; 10 nucleotides match TRBD1. Germline CDR1 reads LNHDA; CDR2 reads SQIVND (reference sequence). V trimming: 5 bases; J trimming: 2 bases; junction bases outside the gene matches: 2. This CDR3 is 15 amino acids long. The CDR3 DNA is TGTGCCAGTAGTGTGACAGGGGGCAACACCGGGGAGCTGTTTTTT. It is translated as CASSVTGGNTGELFF.

CDR3 nucleotides: TGTGCCAGCAGCGGGAGCCCAACTAATGAAAAACTGTTTTTT. Amino acid sequence: CASSGSPTNEKLFF. The V call is TRBV9, the J call TRBJ1-4; D call uncertain. V dropped 3 bases and J dropped 0 bases, with 6 bases sitting between them. This CDR3 spans 14 amino acids. In germline, CDR1 is SGDLS, CDR2 YYNGEE. Full variable domain (rest looked up from reference TRBV9 and TRBJ1-4): DSGVTQTPKHLITATGQRVTLRCSPRSGDLSVYWYQQSLDQGLQFLIQYYNGEERAKGNILERFSAQQFPDLHSELNLSSLELGDSALYFCASSGSPTNEKLFFGSGTQLSVL.

J is TRBJ2-7 and V is TRBV5-1; D remains ambiguous. The V end lost 1 base, the J end lost 2 bases, and 19 bases lay between the germline ends. The germline V gene has CDR1 SGHRS and CDR2 YFSETQ. CDR3 length: 17 residues. The CDR3 spells CASSLNRVAAATYEQYF. The DNA for the CDR3 is TGCGCCAGCAGCTTGAATCGGGTGGCAGCAGCAACCTACGAGCAGTACTTC. The full variable domain, its missing parts supplied by reference TRBV5-1 and TRBJ2-7, is KAGVTQTPRYLIKTRGQQVTLSCSPISGHRSVSWYQQTPGQGLQFLFEYFSETQRNKGNFPGRFSGRQFSNSRSEMNVSTLELGDSALYLCASSLNRVAAATYEQYFGPGTRLTVT.

The chain has TRBV10-1 and TRBJ1-1; D may be TRBD1 (6 bases). CDR1 and CDR2 (germline): WNHNN, SYGVQD (reference sequence). This CDR3 region has 21 residues. V gave up 5 bases and J gave up 3 bases, with 34 bases separating them. In DNA, the CDR3 is TGCGCCAGCAGTCCCCCTGGGACAAAGGTATACGGGGCAGTTTGGGACACTGAAGCTTTCTTT. Protein product: CASSPPGTKVYGAVWDTEAFF.

The chain is built from TRBV5-4 and TRBJ2-1, with 8 bases identical to TRBD2. This CDR3 is 15 amino acids long. Germline loops: CDR1 SGHNT, CDR2 YYREEE (reference sequence). J lost 3 bases, V lost 0 bases, and 2 bases had no gene match. CDR3 residues: CASSLAGGVYNEQFF. CDR3 sequence (DNA): TGTGCCAGCAGCTTGGCGGGAGGGGTCTACAATGAGCAGTTCTTC. Full variable domain (rest looked up from reference TRBV5-4 and TRBJ2-1): ETGVTQSPTHLIKTRGQQVTLRCSSQSGHNTVSWYQQALGQGPQFIFQYYREEENGRGNFPPRFSGLQFPNYSSELNVNALELDDSALYLCASSLAGGVYNEQFFGPGTRLTVL.

The chain joins TRBV2 to TRBJ2-2; 10 bases align to TRBD2. With V trimmed by 6 bases and J by 7 bases, 5 bases remained unmatched. CDR1 is SNHLY, CDR2 FYNNEI, per germline. The CDR3 totals 14 residues. The CDR3 reads CASSSGRAGGELFF. The CDR3 coding sequence is TGTGCCAGCAGCAGCGGGAGGGCAGGCGGGGAGCTGTTTTTT. Drawing the rest from reference TRBV2 and TRBJ2-2, the complete variable domain is EPEVTQTPSHQVTQMGQEVILRCVPISNHLYFYWYRQILGQKVEFLVSFYNNEISEKSEIFDDQFSVERPDGSNFTLKIRSTKLEDSAMYFCASSSGRAGGELFFGEGSRLTVL.

This clone appeared a single time. J is TRBJ2-3 and V is TRBV10-3; 10 nucleotides match TRBD2. Germline V lookup: CDR1 ENHRY, CDR2 SYGVKD. This CDR3 has 17 amino acids. Trimming took 0 bases from V and 5 from J; bases not matched to a gene: 8. CDR3 residues: CAISESITSGMGDTQYF. Written as DNA, the CDR3 is TGTGCCATCAGTGAGTCGATTACTAGCGGGATGGGAGATACGCAGTATTTT.

The CDR3 loop is CAISESQQNTEAFF. CDR3 DNA: TGTGCCATCAGTGAGTCACAGCAGAACACTGAAGCTTTCTTT. The chain recombines TRBV10-3 with TRBJ1-1; no firm D call. This CDR3 comprises 14 residues. V was shortened by 0 bases and J by 1 base, with 6 bases between the two germline ends. The germline CDR1 and CDR2 sequences are ENHRY and SYGVKD.

The V gene is TRBV5-1, the J gene TRBJ2-3; D ambiguous. The CDR3 sequence is 13 residues long. The germline V gene encodes CDR1 SGHRS and CDR2 YFSETQ. V lost 1 base and J lost 4, with 7 bases in between. As DNA, the CDR3 is TGCGCCAGCAGCTTGTTGCTAGCAGATACGCAGTATTTT. Protein sequence: CASSLLLADTQYF.

The chain is built from TRBV11-2 and TRBJ1-2, with 7 bases that match TRBD1. V dropped 6 bases and J dropped 12; count of bases not matched to a gene: 13. The CDR3 totals 13 residues. Germline V gives CDR1 SGHAT, CDR2 FQNNGV. The CDR3 bases are TGTGCCAGCAGTCGAGACAGGGCCGCCGGGAACACCTTC. It is translated as CASSRDRAAGNTF.

The CDR3 DNA follows: TGCGCCAGCAGCTTGGAACTAGCGGGAGGCGAGTCGGAGTTCTTC. Translated: CASSLELAGGESEFF. The chain links TRBV5-1 to TRBJ2-1; the match to TRBD2 covers 12 bases. Germline V gene lookup returns CDR1 SGHRS and CDR2 YFSETQ. The V segment lost 0 bases and the J segment 14 bases; nucleotides outside the gene matches: 9. This CDR3 spans 15 amino acids.

The CDR3 is CASNEGQATEAFF. The CDR3 DNA reads TGTGCCAGCAACGAGGGTCAGGCCACTGAAGCTTTCTTT. This chain links TRBV2 with TRBJ1-1; no firm D call. The germline V gene has CDR1 SNHLY and CDR2 FYNNEI. The ends were cut back, 7 bases at V and 4 bases at J, with 13 bases in the middle. The CDR3 totals 13 residues.

This chain links TRBV28 with TRBJ1-1; 8 bases align to TRBD1. CDR3 size: 16 residues. Germline assignment: CDR1 MDHEN and CDR2 SYDVKM. With V trimmed by 7 bases and J by 4 bases, 14 bases remained unmatched. The chain's CDR3 is CASKVRDRPISTEAFF. CDR3 bases: TGTGCCAGCAAGGTTCGGGACAGGCCAATAAGCACTGAAGCTTTCTTT.

V is TRBV27 and J is TRBJ1-1; a possible D gene is TRBD1 (5 bases). The CDR3 is 14 amino acids. V dropped 7 bases and J dropped 3 bases, with 15 bases sitting between them. The V gene's germline CDR1 is MNHEY and CDR2 SMNVEV (reference sequence). CDR3 region: CASTKGLRDTEAFF. The CDR3 DNA is TGTGCCAGCACAAAAGGGCTCAGGGACACTGAAGCTTTCTTT.

CDR3 coding DNA: TGTGCCAGCAGTGGGGCAGACCGCCTCTATGGCTACACCTTC. Amino acids: CASSGADRLYGYTF. The rearrangement joins TRBV6-1 to TRBJ1-2; D gene ambiguous. V was clipped by 4 bases and J by 4 bases, with 13 bases between them. CDR3 length: 14 amino acids. Germline assignment: CDR1 MNHNS and CDR2 SASEGT.

The V call is TRBV5-1, the J call TRBJ1-1; no clear D gene. The CDR3 is made up of 14 amino acids. V was trimmed by 0 bases and J by 1 base, leaving 7 bases between them. Looked up from germline, CDR1 is SGHRS and CDR2 is YFSETQ. The CDR3 bases are TGCGCCAGCAGCTTGGGGGCAGCGAACACTGAAGCTTTCTTT. Its translation: CASSLGAANTEAFF.

CDR3 nucleotide sequence: TGTGCCAGCAGCTCCTCAGATACGCAGTATTTT. It codes for CASSSSDTQYF. The chain joins TRBV7-9 to TRBJ2-3; no definite D call. Between the trimmed V and J ends, which lost 4 bases and 4 bases, there was a span of 3 bases. The CDR3 is 11 residues long. CDR1 is SEHNR and CDR2 is FQNEAQ in the germline V gene (reference sequence).

CDR3 nucleotides: TGTGCCAGCAGCTTAGGGGACAGGTACGAGCAGTACTTC. Its translation: CASSLGDRYEQYF. J is TRBJ2-5 and V is TRBV11-2, with 8 positions matching TRBD1. The J call may be incorrect, as the DNA end agrees better with TRBJ2-7. The CDR3 runs 13 residues. The germline V gene has CDR1 SGHAT and CDR2 FQNNGV.

The chain employs TRBV15 and TRBJ2-2, with 8 bases identical to TRBD1. The CDR3 loop spans 17 amino acids. Trimming took 0 bases from V and 5 from J; bases not matched to a gene: 8. Germline-derived CDR1 and CDR2 are LNHNV and YYDKDF (reference sequence). For the CDR3, the DNA is TGTGCCACCAGCAGAGATCTCCGCCAGGGGGCTACCGGGGAGCTGTTTTTT. Encoded protein: CATSRDLRQGATGELFF.

This clone was seen a few times. The rearrangement joins TRBV6-1 to TRBJ2-7, with TRBD2 matching 7 bases. The CDR3 consists of 15 residues. The V and J ends lost 1 base and 3 bases, in that order; junction bases with no gene match: 6. Germline assignment: CDR1 MNHNS and CDR2 SASEGT. The CDR3 sequence: CASSEGLAEVYEQYF. CDR3 coding DNA: TGTGCCAGCAGTGAAGGTCTAGCGGAAGTCTACGAGCAGTACTTC.

This clone has a single count. In DNA, the CDR3 is TGTGCCAGCTCACCACCCCGGCTTGGGGCCGAGCAGTACTTC. Protein: CASSPPRLGAEQYF. The chain carries TRBV18 and TRBJ2-7; D is perhaps TRBD1 (5 bases). The V and J ends lost 0 bases and 6 bases respectively, with 12 bases between them. Germline V gene data show CDR1 as KGHSH and CDR2 as LQKENI. The length of the CDR3 is 14 residues.

The rearrangement uses TRBV19 and TRBJ2-2; 10 nucleotides line up with TRBD2. V shed 9 bases and J 6 bases; nucleotides not matched to a gene: 13. The CDR3 is 16 residues long. Per germline, CDR1 LNHDA and CDR2 SQIVND (reference sequence). This CDR3 is CASQRLAGVGAGELFF. The CDR3 DNA sequence: TGTGCCAGCCAACGGCTAGCGGGAGTGGGCGCCGGGGAGCTGTTTTTT.

The table lists this clone with a few counts. Here the CDR3 reads CASSETAGGSNEQFF. The CDR3 nucleotides read TGTGCCAGCAGCGAAACAGCGGGAGGTTCGAATGAGCAGTTCTTC. The V gene is TRBV7-2, the J gene TRBJ2-1; 9 bases map to TRBD2. The CDR3 has 15 amino acids. The V gene's germline CDR1 is SGHTA and CDR2 FQGNSA. V lost 5 bases to trimming and J lost 7 bases; unmatched junction nucleotides: 9.

The chain combines TRBV30 with TRBJ2-5; the D is unclear. The CDR3 spans 13 residues. Trimming removed 0 bases from V and 5 bases from J, with 10 bases in between. Germline V gives CDR1 GTSNPN, CDR2 SVGIG (reference sequence). The CDR3 DNA follows: TGTGCCTGGAGTGTACATGAGAGGGAGACCCAGTACTTC. It is translated as CAWSVHERETQYF. The full variable domain, with the rest looked up from reference TRBV30 and TRBJ2-5, is SQTIHQWPATLVQPVGSPLSLECTVEGTSNPNLYWYRQAAGRGLQLLFYSVGIGQISSEVPQNLSASRPQDRQFILSSKKLLLSDSGFYLCAWSVHERETQYFGPGTRLLVL.